Following are 29 T cell receptor beta chains from one sample sequenced in a study of radiotherapy plus CTLA-4 blockade in lung cancer. Sequencing used immunoSEQ multiplex PCR; TCRdb keeps in-frame clones, though not all of them. This sample has approximately 57,000 clones, with almost 85% found just once. Here the sequenced sample was peripheral blood, taken from a patient treated with radiotherapy plus ipilimumab. These receptors all stem from a human donor with non-small cell lung cancer whose response to radiotherapy plus ipilimumab could not be evaluated.

The V call is TRBV6-5, the J call TRBJ2-3; TRBD1 is a possible D gene (5 bases). This CDR3 is 14 amino acids long. The V and J ends lost 6 bases and 1 base respectively, with 11 bases between them. CDR1 MNHEY and CDR2 SVGAGI come from the germline V gene. The CDR3 here is CASRRQFRTDTQYF. Here the CDR3 DNA reads TGTGCCAGCAGGAGACAGTTCCGCACAGATACGCAGTATTTT.

This clone was detected only a few times. This chain connects TRBV4-3 to TRBJ1-6; TRBD1 aligns across 8 bases. The CDR3 length is 16 residues. Trimming took 4 bases from V and 5 from J; bases not matched to a gene: 7. CDR1 LGHNA and CDR2 YSLEER come from the germline V gene. The CDR3 is CASSPSQGADNSPLHF. The CDR3 DNA follows: TGCGCCAGCAGCCCCTCGCAGGGGGCGGATAATTCACCCCTCCACTTT.

The V call is TRBV28, the J call TRBJ2-7; perhaps TRBD1 as D (7 bases). The germline V gene encodes CDR1 MDHEN and CDR2 SYDVKM. The length of the CDR3 is 14 residues. Trimming pared 8 bases from V and 7 bases from J, leaving 21 bases between. As DNA, the CDR3 is TGTGCCAGCCGACCAGGGGGGCCGGGAGAAGAGCAGTACTTC. Translated, it gives CASRPGGPGEEQYF. Full variable domain (rest looked up from reference TRBV28 and TRBJ2-7): DVKVTQSSRYLVKRTGEKVFLECVQDMDHENMFWYRQDPGLGLRLIYFSYDVKMKEKGDIPEGYSVSREKKERFSLILESASTNQTSMYLCASRPGGPGEEQYFGPGTRLTVT.

The gene calls are TRBV4-3 and TRBJ2-1; TRBD1 matches 7 bases. CDR3 size: 16 residues. Losses at the gene ends were 4 bases for V and 0 bases for J; bases not matched to a gene: 6. Germline V lookup: CDR1 LGHNA, CDR2 YSLEER. DNA of the CDR3: TGCGCCAGCAGCCGAAACAGGGGAAGCTCCTACAATGAGCAGTTCTTC. It yields the protein CASSRNRGSSYNEQFF.

The chain combines TRBV9 with TRBJ2-3; 10 bases line up with TRBD2. From germline, CDR1 is SGDLS and CDR2 YYNGEE. V trimming: 3 bases; J trimming: 4 bases; junction bases outside the gene matches: 11. This CDR3 is built from 17 residues. The DNA for the CDR3 is TGTGCCAGCAGCGCAAGCCGGACTAGCGGAATATCAGATACGCAGTATTTT. Translated, it gives CASSASRTSGISDTQYF.

The chain is built from TRBV11-2 and TRBJ1-1; the D gene is possibly TRBD1 (5 bases). V was shortened by 6 bases and J by 4 bases, with 18 bases between the two germline ends. Germline values: CDR1 SGHAT, CDR2 FQNNGV. The CDR3 has 15 residues. The CDR3 DNA follows: TGTGCCAGCAGGGGGCCCACAGAGATCGGCACTGAAGCTTTCTTT. Translated, it gives CASRGPTEIGTEAFF.

The genes are TRBV6-5 and TRBJ2-5; D remains ambiguous. The CDR3 is made up of 16 amino acids. Per germline, CDR1 MNHEY and CDR2 SVGAGI. The ends were cut back, 2 bases at V and 3 bases at J, with 16 bases in the middle. The CDR3 loop is CASSYSDRGSKETQYF. CDR3 bases: TGTGCCAGCAGTTACAGCGACCGCGGCTCCAAAGAGACCCAGTACTTC.

This chain joins TRBV7-9 and TRBJ1-2, with a tentative D call TRBD1 (5 bases). Germline lookup yields CDR1 SEHNR and CDR2 FQNEAQ (reference sequence). V shed 6 bases and J shed 4 bases, with 18 bases lying between them. The CDR3 consists of 15 residues. CDR3 nucleotide sequence: TGTGCCAGCAGAAGACAGATTGGGCCTCTCTATGGCTACACCTTC. It translates to CASRRQIGPLYGYTF.

This clone turned up a few times. The chain uses TRBV9 and TRBJ2-1; tentative D call: TRBD1 (6 bases). The V and J ends lost 0 bases and 1 base respectively, with 11 bases between them. Germline CDR1 and CDR2: SGDLS and YYNGEE. This CDR3 comprises 16 residues. CDR3 loop: CASSVAMGASYNEQFF. CDR3 nucleotide sequence: TGTGCCAGCAGCGTAGCTATGGGGGCTTCCTACAATGAGCAGTTCTTC.

The rearrangement uses TRBV5-1 and TRBJ2-1, with 15 bases fitting TRBD2. The germline CDR1 and CDR2 sequences are SGHRS and YFSETQ. The CDR3 is made up of 17 amino acids. V dropped 4 bases and J dropped 3; count of bases not matched to a gene: 5. The CDR3 coding sequence is TGCGCCAGCAGCCCAGGACTAGCGGGGGGGTTCTACAATGAGCAGTTCTTC. Protein sequence: CASSPGLAGGFYNEQFF.

V is TRBV27 and J is TRBJ1-2; maybe TRBD1 (5 bases). There are 15 residues in the CDR3. Per the germline V gene, CDR1 is MNHEY and CDR2 is SMNVEV (reference sequence). Trimming left V 5 bases short and J 4 bases short, with 17 bases between. The CDR3 nucleotides read TGTGCCAGCAGTAACTCGCAGGGTTGGGGCTATGGCTACACCTTC. Amino acid sequence: CASSNSQGWGYGYTF.

The V gene is TRBV29-1, the J gene TRBJ2-1; 9 nucleotides agree with TRBD2. V was clipped by 4 bases and J by 9 bases; unmatched bases: 4. The CDR3 has 12 residues. Germline V gene lookup returns CDR1 SQVTM and CDR2 ANQGSEA. The CDR3 here is CSVVAGGREQFF. CDR3 nucleotides: TGCAGCGTTGTGGCGGGGGGGCGTGAGCAGTTCTTC.

Concerning this clone: The same CDR3 arises from other DNA sequences in this sample as well. The V and J genes are TRBV11-2 and TRBJ2-3; 11 nucleotides line up with TRBD2. The germline V gene has CDR1 SGHAT and CDR2 FQNNGV. After removal of 0 bases from V and 4 bases from J, the junction contained 9 bases not matched to a gene. The CDR3 has 18 residues. CDR3: CASSLELGSGGASDTQYF. The CDR3 region has the DNA TGTGCCAGCAGCTTAGAGCTAGGTAGCGGGGGGGCATCAGATACGCAGTATTTT.

This chain uses TRBV5-4 with TRBJ1-2; D is unresolved. The CDR3 runs 11 residues. Germline V gives CDR1 SGHNT, CDR2 YYREEE (reference sequence). V lost 3 bases and J lost 8, with 8 bases in between. The DNA of the CDR3 is TGTGCCAGCAGCTCCTTTTTGGGCTACACCTTC. This encodes CASSSFLGYTF.

The rearrangement joins TRBV6-5 to TRBJ2-6; D may be TRBD1 (5 bases). The CDR3 is 16 residues long. Germline V gives CDR1 MNHEY, CDR2 SVGAGI. V gave up 0 bases and J gave up 2 bases, with 8 bases separating them. The CDR3 bases are TGTGCCAGCAGTTACTCACCAGGGACTGGGGCCAACGTCCTGACTTTC. Its protein product is CASSYSPGTGANVLTF.

V and J are TRBV2 and TRBJ2-1; 11 bases are shared with TRBD2. The CDR3 contains 15 residues. Per the germline V gene, CDR1 is SNHLY and CDR2 is FYNNEI. V lost 1 base to trimming and J lost 14 bases; unmatched junction nucleotides: 10. CDR3 coding DNA: TGTGCCAGCAGTGAAGGGGCTAGCGGGGGGCGACCGGAGTTCTTC. Amino acid sequence: CASSEGASGGRPEFF.

This rearrangement joins TRBV15 to TRBJ2-3, with 12 bases lining up with TRBD2. The length of the CDR3 is 17 residues. Germline V lookup: CDR1 LNHNV, CDR2 YYDKDF (reference sequence). The V and J ends lost 5 bases and 0 bases, in that order; junction bases with no gene match: 6. The CDR3 loop is CATSALTSGRSTDTQYF. The CDR3 DNA sequence: TGTGCCACCAGCGCATTAACTAGCGGGAGGAGCACAGATACGCAGTATTTT.

The chain carries TRBV9 and TRBJ1-6; TRBD1 matches 8 bases. Germline-derived CDR1 and CDR2 are SGDLS and YYNGEE. The CDR3 is 15 amino acids. V was clipped by 4 bases and J by 6 bases; unmatched bases: 6. Here the CDR3 reads CASSPRTGTNSPLHF. DNA for the CDR3: TGTGCCAGCAGCCCACGGACAGGGACTAATTCACCCCTCCACTTT.

CDR3 in DNA: TGTGCCAGCAGTGAAGGAGGCGGGAGGGCCGGGACGCAGTATTTT. Translation: CASSEGGGRAGTQYF. The chain carries TRBV6-1 and TRBJ2-3; 9 bases are shared with TRBD2. CDR3 length equals 15 residues. Looked up from germline, CDR1 is MNHNS and CDR2 is SASEGT. The ends lost 1 base at V and 9 bases at J; junction bases unmatched: 8.

This clone was seen only a few times. V gene TRBV10-2 combines with J gene TRBJ2-5; the match to TRBD1 covers 9 bases. Matching the DNA end better, TRBJ2-7 makes the J call doubtful. The CDR3 totals 16 residues. Per germline, CDR1 WSHSY and CDR2 SAAADI. The CDR3 region is CASRSWGQGLDYEQYF. CDR3 coding DNA: TGCGCCAGCAGGTCCTGGGGACAGGGTTTGGACTACGAGCAGTACTTC.

The chain uses TRBV7-6 and TRBJ2-5, with D perhaps matching TRBD2 (6 bases). The CDR3 spans 15 residues. The germline gives CDR1 SGHVS, CDR2 FNYEAQ. V was clipped by 3 bases and J by 3 bases, with 14 bases between them. The CDR3 spells CASSFGGIAEETQYF. CDR3 nucleotide sequence: TGTGCCAGCAGCTTCGGAGGGATAGCGGAAGAGACCCAGTACTTC.

The chain is built from TRBV6-4 and TRBJ1-5; D remains ambiguous. V was pared by 8 bases and J by 9 bases, with 11 bases between. Germline V gives CDR1 MRHNA, CDR2 SNTAGT. The CDR3 has 11 residues. The CDR3 region is CASPVARPQHF. The CDR3 region has the DNA TGTGCCAGCCCAGTTGCCCGGCCCCAGCATTTT.

This chain links TRBV6-6 with TRBJ1-1, with 9 bases aligning to TRBD1. There are 15 residues in the CDR3. The V and J ends lost 7 bases and 11 bases, in that order; junction bases with no gene match: 17. Germline loops: CDR1 MNHNY, CDR2 SVGAGI (reference sequence). The chain's CDR3 is CASTHGRQGGMEAFF. As DNA, the CDR3 is TGTGCCAGCACCCACGGACGACAGGGGGGGATGGAGGCTTTCTTT.

In its sample, this clone was seen once. The chain joins TRBV4-3 to TRBJ2-7; the D gene is possibly TRBD2 (6 bases). V lost 0 bases, J lost 3 bases, and 30 bases lay in between. CDR1 LGHNA and CDR2 YSLEER come from the germline V gene. The CDR3 spans 21 residues. CDR3 amino acids: CASSQDFAGGPHHPKNYEQYF. The DNA of the CDR3 is TGCGCCAGCAGCCAAGATTTCGCAGGAGGGCCTCATCACCCGAAAAACTACGAGCAGTACTTC.

Points on this clone: At the DNA level, this CDR3 is encoded by other sequences in the same sample as well. The chain is built from TRBV21-1 and TRBJ2-7; the listed D gene, TRBD2, was not tested against the DNA. TRBV21-1 is noted as a pseudogene. The CDR3 runs 15 residues. The CDR3 DNA is TGTGCCAGCAGCAAGGGAACGGGAGGGAGTCGCGAGCAGTACTTC. It encodes CASSKGTGGSREQYF.

V is TRBV4-3 and J is TRBJ2-3, with unresolved D. CDR1 LGHNA and CDR2 YSLEER come from the germline V gene. This CDR3 is 15 amino acids long. V lost 4 bases and J 2 bases, leaving 13 bases between the germline ends. The CDR3 spells CASSLDWPITDTQYF. The CDR3 DNA follows: TGCGCCAGCAGCCTTGACTGGCCCATCACAGATACGCAGTATTTT.

The J gene is TRBJ2-1, the V gene TRBV28, with D possibly being TRBD2 (5 bases). Trimming took off 2 bases at V and 5 bases at J, with 13 bases between the two ends. CDR3 length equals 15 residues. In germline, CDR1 is MDHEN, CDR2 SYDVKM. The CDR3 nucleotides are TGTGCCAGCAGTTTACGGGGTCCCTCGAACAATGAGCAGTTCTTC. It translates to CASSLRGPSNNEQFF.

The chain joins TRBV9 to TRBJ1-4; maybe TRBD1 (6 bases). There are 15 residues in the CDR3. V lost 0 bases to trimming and J lost 5 bases, with 11 bases between them. The germline V gene encodes CDR1 SGDLS and CDR2 YYNGEE. CDR3 sequence reads: CASSVATGTNEKLFF. The CDR3 region has the DNA TGTGCCAGCAGCGTAGCCACAGGGACGAATGAAAAACTGTTTTTT.

This chain connects TRBV6-1 to TRBJ2-5; 8 bases agree with TRBD2. The CDR3 runs 13 residues. Trimming took 7 bases from V and 5 from J; bases not matched to a gene: 6. Germline V gene data show CDR1 as MNHNS and CDR2 as SASEGT. Here the CDR3 DNA reads TGTGCCAGCACCAGAGCGGGGGAGGAGACCCAGTACTTC. Translation: CASTRAGEETQYF.